What follows are 3 T cell receptor beta chains derived from one specimen sequenced in a study of beta chain features in type 1 diabetes. The study reverse transcribed the entire isolated RNA, so it sequenced expressed TCRB transcripts. TCRdb keeps only in-frame clones here, not all; method: immunoSEQ multiplex PCR. The sample carries about 360,000 clones, 10% to 15% recorded once. Sequencing was carried out using naive CD4+ T cells from blood. These receptors were collected from a man between 18 and 35 years old in good health.

This clone has just a few counts. This chain connects TRBV19 to TRBJ2-1; the match to TRBD1 covers 9 bases. V was clipped by 7 bases and J by 7 bases; unmatched bases: 11. In germline, CDR1 is LNHDA, CDR2 SQIVND (reference sequence). This CDR3 region has 15 residues. The CDR3 reads CASTIDRGFGNEQFF. The CDR3 bases are TGTGCCAGTACCATCGACAGGGGGTTCGGGAATGAGCAGTTCTTC.

The chain combines TRBV15 with TRBJ2-7, with TRBD1 matching over 8 bases. Germline trimming cut 2 bases from V and 2 bases from J; bases unmatched to any gene: 2. CDR3 length: 14 amino acids. Germline V gives CDR1 LNHNV, CDR2 YYDKDF (reference sequence). The CDR3: CATSRRTGTYEQYF. The CDR3 coding sequence is TGTGCCACCAGCAGACGGACAGGGACCTACGAGCAGTACTTC.

The chain combines TRBV7-9 with TRBJ1-1; D unresolved. V dropped 1 base and J dropped 5 bases, with 14 bases sitting between them. The CDR3 has 15 residues. Germline loops: CDR1 SEHNR, CDR2 FQNEAQ (reference sequence). The CDR3: CASSLDGRIGTEAFF. The CDR3 DNA reads as TGTGCCAGCAGCTTAGATGGCAGGATAGGAACTGAAGCTTTCTTT.